The subject of this entry is one T cell receptor (beta chain). Its matching antigen is unknown. These data originate in a study of cytomegalovirus exposure and HLA in healthy donors. General observations from the study: The authors excluded some V segments, including TRBV6-2 and TRBV6-3, as indistinguishable.

PCR used 60 Vbeta primers and 13 Jbeta primers. The protocol was immunoSEQ multiplex PCR, while the TCRdb copy is restricted to in-frame clones and leaves out a portion. The profile shows approximately 130,000 clones, approximately 85% of them singletons. Trimming pared 0 bases from V and 2 bases from J, leaving 15 bases between. Per germline, CDR1 SGHRS and CDR2 YFSETQ. The CDR3 runs 16 residues. The chain couples TRBV5-1 to TRBJ2-7, with a tentative D call TRBD1 (5 bases). This sequence originates from a woman aged 30 to 39 in good health and CMV-seropositive. Sequencing was performed on PBMCs. For the CDR3, the DNA is TGCGCCAGCAGCTTGGGGGGCAGCGCAATTACCTACGAGCAGTACTTC. It translates to CASSLGGSAITYEQYF.